This T cell receptor (beta chain) came from a study of shared clonotypes between healthy human individuals. The CDR3 covers 14 residues. J gave up 5 bases and V 2 bases, and 4 bases lay outside the gene matches. Germline values: CDR1 SGHRS, CDR2 YFSETQ. Some clones are missing from TCRdb's copy, which holds only in-frame ones; the method was immunoSEQ multiplex PCR. Among 450,000 to 500,000 clones listed, approximately 80% were seen once. The chain carries TRBV5-1 and TRBJ2-5; TRBD2 matches at 9 bases. The receptor was derived from a woman between 40 and 55 years old in good health. Some clones in this sample may be carry-over from other donors' samples. What was sequenced was PBMCs. CDR3 bases: TGCGCCAGCAGCTTTAGCGGGAGCGGTGAGACCCAGTACTTC. Its translation is CASSFSGSGETQYF.